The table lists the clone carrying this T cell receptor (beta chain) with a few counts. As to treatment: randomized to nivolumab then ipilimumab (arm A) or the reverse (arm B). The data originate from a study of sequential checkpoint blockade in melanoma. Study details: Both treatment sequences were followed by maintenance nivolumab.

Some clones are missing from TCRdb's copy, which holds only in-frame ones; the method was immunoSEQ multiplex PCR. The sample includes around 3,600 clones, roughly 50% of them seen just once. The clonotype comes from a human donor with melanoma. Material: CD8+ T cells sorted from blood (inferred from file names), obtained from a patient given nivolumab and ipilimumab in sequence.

The CDR3 DNA sequence: TGTGCCACCAGCAGAGGGGGGCCAGCGGGGGTCCGCGAGCAGTACTTC. Its protein is CATSRGGPAGVREQYF. V usage is TRBV15 and J usage is TRBJ2-7; TRBD2 agrees at 8 bases. The CDR3 runs to 16 residues. Germline loops: CDR1 LNHNV, CDR2 YYDKDF (reference sequence). V lost 1 base to trimming and J lost 6 bases; unmatched junction nucleotides: 11.